These 31 T cell receptor beta chains originate from one sample sequenced in a study of cytomegalovirus exposure and HLA in healthy donors. Primers: 60 Vbeta forward and 13 Jbeta reverse. Assay: immunoSEQ multiplex PCR; the TCRdb copy retains only in-frame clones and omits some. The sample lists some 150,000 clones, roughly 80% occurring once. The sample comprised PBMCs. The source is a man aged 30 to 45 in good health and CMV-seropositive.

The CDR3 DNA is TGTGCCAGCAGTTTAGACAGGGGGCTCTACGAGCAGTACTTC. Amino acids: CASSLDRGLYEQYF. The chain uses TRBV27 and TRBJ2-7, with TRBD1 identical over 10 bases. V shed 2 bases and J 3 bases; nucleotides not matched to a gene: 1. This CDR3 comprises 14 residues. Germline V CDR1 and CDR2: MNHEY, SMNVEV (reference sequence).

The CDR3 DNA reads as TGTGCCAGCAGCGTTCGCTACACAGATACGCAGTATTTT. Amino acid sequence: CASSVRYTDTQYF. The rearrangement joins TRBV9 to TRBJ2-3; no definite D call. Germline-derived CDR1 and CDR2 are SGDLS and YYNGEE. The CDR3 has 13 residues. Trimming cost V 2 bases and J 2 bases, with 6 bases left between them.

The chain uses TRBV2 and TRBJ2-1; TRBD1 agrees at 10 bases. The V gene end was trimmed by 6 bases and the J gene end by 6 bases; junction bases not matched to a gene: 8. This CDR3 spans 15 amino acids. The germline V gene encodes CDR1 SNHLY and CDR2 FYNNEI. The CDR3 nucleotides read TGTGCCAGCAGGGCCGGGACAGGGGCCTTCAATGAGCAGTTCTTC. Translating gives CASRAGTGAFNEQFF.

The chain recombines TRBV5-1 with TRBJ2-7, with unresolved D. V lost 2 bases to trimming and J lost 6 bases, with 3 bases between them. The germline gives CDR1 SGHRS, CDR2 YFSETQ. The CDR3 has 10 amino acids. The DNA for the CDR3 is TGCGCCAGCAGCTTCAGCGAGCAGTACTTC. It codes for CASSFSEQYF.

J is TRBJ1-6 and V is TRBV28; no definite D call. The CDR3 is 17 amino acids. The germline V and J ends were trimmed by 1 base and 8 bases, with 18 bases remaining between them. CDR1 MDHEN and CDR2 SYDVKM come from the germline V gene. CDR3: CASSLSARTRLYSPLHF. The CDR3 DNA follows: TGTGCCAGCAGTTTATCGGCCCGGACTCGGTTGTATTCACCCCTCCACTTT.

The V gene is TRBV6-1, the J gene TRBJ2-7, with TRBD1 matching over 9 bases. Germline values: CDR1 MNHNS, CDR2 SASEGT. V shed 6 bases, J shed 3 bases, and the junction held 3 bases outside the gene matches. This CDR3 comprises 13 residues. The DNA of the CDR3 is TGTGCCAGCAGGGAGACAGGGGGCTACGAGCAGTACTTC. This encodes CASRETGGYEQYF.

The chain links TRBV29-1 to TRBJ2-7; 9 nucleotides line up with TRBD1. CDR3 length: 13 residues. After removal of 4 bases from V and 6 bases from J, the junction contained 7 bases not matched to a gene. Germline CDR1 is SQVTM and CDR2 is ANQGSEA. In DNA, the CDR3 is TGCAGCGTTGTCCCGGGACAGGGTTTCGAGCAGTACTTC. Residues: CSVVPGQGFEQYF.

This chain connects TRBV14 to TRBJ1-4, with 7 bases matching TRBD1. The germline gives CDR1 SGHDN, CDR2 FVKESK. V gave up 1 base and J gave up 3 bases; unmatched junction bases: 2. There are 15 residues in the CDR3. The CDR3 spells CASSQVQGANEKLFF. The CDR3 coding sequence is TGTGCCAGCAGCCAAGTTCAGGGGGCTAATGAAAAACTGTTTTTT.

V gene TRBV5-1 combines with J gene TRBJ2-7; 8 positions agree with TRBD1. Trimming at V came to 2 bases and at J to 4 bases, leaving 5 bases not matched to a gene. This CDR3 has 14 amino acids. Germline V gives CDR1 SGHRS, CDR2 YFSETQ. CDR3 sequence: CASSFEQGGYEQYF. DNA of the CDR3: TGCGCCAGCAGCTTTGAACAGGGGGGATACGAGCAGTACTTC.

The chain uses TRBV6-6 and TRBJ2-3; TRBD2 aligns across 7 bases. CDR3 length: 16 residues. V lost 2 bases, J lost 4 bases, and 9 bases stayed unmatched. Germline V gives CDR1 MNHNY, CDR2 SVGAGI (reference sequence). The CDR3, as DNA: TGTGCCAGCAGTTACCGATTGGGGGAGGGAGCAGATACGCAGTATTTT. Its translation is CASSYRLGEGADTQYF.

The CDR3 DNA sequence: TGTGCCAGTAGTATTCAGGGGGCCAACACTGAAGCTTTCTTT. This encodes CASSIQGANTEAFF. The V gene is TRBV19, the J gene TRBJ1-1; 8 bases fit TRBD1. Germline V gene lookup returns CDR1 LNHDA and CDR2 SQIVND (reference sequence). The V and J ends lost 3 bases and 2 bases, in that order; junction bases with no gene match: 2. The CDR3 extends over 14 amino acids.

CDR3 coding DNA: TGTGCCAGCAGGGAACTAGCGGGGGTTACCTACAATGAGCAGTTCTTC. It is translated as CASRELAGVTYNEQFF. The V gene is TRBV6-1, the J gene TRBJ2-1, with 11 bases fitting TRBD2. The germline V gene has CDR1 MNHNS and CDR2 SASEGT. This CDR3 spans 16 amino acids. V lost 6 bases to trimming and J lost 2 bases; unmatched junction nucleotides: 6.

The J gene is TRBJ1-2, the V gene TRBV7-2; the D is unclear. Trimming took off 0 bases at V and 2 bases at J, with 7 bases between the two ends. This CDR3 is built from 14 residues. Per the germline V gene, CDR1 is SGHTA and CDR2 is FQGNSA. CDR3 protein: CASSLAPGNYGYTF. In DNA form, the CDR3 reads TGTGCCAGCAGCTTAGCGCCAGGAAACTATGGCTACACCTTC.

V is TRBV5-5 and J is TRBJ2-3; 12 nucleotides agree with TRBD1. The CDR3 runs 16 residues. Per germline, CDR1 SGHKS and CDR2 YYEKEE (reference sequence). V shed 4 bases, J shed 2 bases, and the junction held 5 bases outside the gene matches. The CDR3 DNA is TGTGCCAGCAGCGTCCGGGACAGGGGGCCCACAGATACGCAGTATTTT. As protein: CASSVRDRGPTDTQYF.

The chain employs TRBV16 and TRBJ2-1, with 9 bases matching TRBD1. The CDR3 sequence is 15 residues long. Trimming cost V 4 bases and J 3 bases; bases outside gene matches: 4. CDR1 and CDR2 from the germline V gene are KGHSY and FQNENV. Here the CDR3 reads CASSPLGQGYNEQFF. The CDR3 DNA is TGTGCCAGCAGCCCGCTGGGACAGGGCTACAATGAGCAGTTCTTC.

The chain carries TRBV6-5 and TRBJ2-7; D is possibly TRBD2 (6 bases). Trimming pared 4 bases from V and 3 bases from J, leaving 10 bases between. This CDR3 contains 13 residues. Germline CDR1 MNHEY, CDR2 SVGAGI. CDR3 coding DNA: TGTGCCAGCAGTTGGGGGAGGAGCTACGAGCAGTACTTC. It specifies CASSWGRSYEQYF.

This clone has just a few counts. The chain combines TRBV7-9 with TRBJ1-6, with D unclear. Trimming removed 2 bases at V and 9 bases at J, with 8 bases between. Germline V gene lookup returns CDR1 SEHNR and CDR2 FQNEAQ (reference sequence). The CDR3 sequence is 13 residues long. Written as DNA, the CDR3 is TGTGCCAGCAGCTTACAGGCCACTTCACCCCTCCACTTT. Protein product: CASSLQATSPLHF.

The chain employs TRBV6-4 and TRBJ2-5; 8 nucleotides align to TRBD2. Germline CDR1 reads MRHNA; CDR2 reads SNTAGT. V was clipped by 3 bases and J by 5 bases; unmatched bases: 11. The CDR3 is 16 amino acids. The CDR3 nucleotides are TGTGCCAGCAGTGAGCGTGCGGGGGGCGGACTGGAGACCCAGTACTTC. Translating gives CASSERAGGGLETQYF.

This sequence joins TRBV9 and TRBJ1-2; maybe TRBD1 (5 bases). The CDR3 loop spans 15 amino acids. Trimming removed 0 bases from V and 0 bases from J, with 9 bases in between. Germline CDR1 reads SGDLS; CDR2 reads YYNGEE. CDR3 protein: CASSVGQLSNYGYTF. CDR3 sequence (DNA): TGTGCCAGCAGCGTAGGACAGTTATCTAACTATGGCTACACCTTC.

This clone appeared a single time. This chain links TRBV9 with TRBJ2-7; 8 bases fit TRBD1. Looked up from germline, CDR1 is SGDLS and CDR2 is YYNGEE. The CDR3 loop spans 14 amino acids. V was pared by 1 base and J by 3 bases, with 3 bases of the junction left unmatched. The CDR3 DNA reads as TGTGCCAGCAGCGTATCAGGGGGCAGCTACGAGCAGTACTTC. Its protein product is CASSVSGGSYEQYF.

The V and J genes are TRBV27 and TRBJ2-3, with D unresolved. Trimming stripped 2 bases from V and 0 bases from J, with 12 bases between. Germline V gene lookup returns CDR1 MNHEY and CDR2 SMNVEV (reference sequence). This CDR3 has 16 residues. The DNA of the CDR3 is TGTGCCAGCAGTTTAGATGGCCTAGAAAGCACAGATACGCAGTATTTT. This sequence encodes CASSLDGLESTDTQYF.

This chain uses TRBV19 with TRBJ2-7; 9 nucleotides align to TRBD1. CDR1 and CDR2 from the germline V gene are LNHDA and SQIVND (reference sequence). CDR3 length equals 14 residues. The J segment lost 3 bases and the V segment lost 9 bases, leaving 9 bases of the junction unmatched. The CDR3 DNA reads as TGTGCCAGCTCACCGGGACAGGGAATCTACGAGCAGTACTTC. Translation gives CASSPGQGIYEQYF.

The chain combines TRBV7-2 with TRBJ2-2, with 12 bases aligning to TRBD2. V lost 5 bases, J lost 0 bases, and 4 bases stayed unmatched. The CDR3 consists of 17 residues. CDR1 is SGHTA, CDR2 FQGNSA, per germline. The CDR3 nucleotides are TGTGCCAGCAGCCCACTAGCGGGGGGCCCGAACACCGGGGAGCTGTTTTTT. This gives the protein CASSPLAGGPNTGELFF. The full variable domain, rest sourced from reference TRBV7-2 and TRBJ2-2, is GAGVSQSPSNKVTEKGKDVELRCDPISGHTALYWYRQSLGQGLEFLIYFQGNSAPDKSGLPSDRFSAERTGGSVSTLTIQRTQQEDSAVYLCASSPLAGGPNTGELFFGEGSRLTVL.

This chain uses TRBV5-1 with TRBJ1-1; 8 bases are a match to TRBD1. Germline-derived CDR1 and CDR2 are SGHRS and YFSETQ. The length of the CDR3 is 14 residues. V shed 2 bases, J shed 6 bases, and the junction held 6 bases outside the gene matches. CDR3 DNA: TGCGCCAGCAGCTTAACAGGGGGTCGGGCTGAAGCTTTCTTT. It yields the protein CASSLTGGRAEAFF.

The chain carries TRBV29-1 and TRBJ2-7, with 10 positions matching TRBD1. The CDR3 has 14 amino acids. CDR1 is SQVTM, CDR2 ANQGSEA, per germline. The ends lost 5 bases at V and 3 bases at J; junction bases unmatched: 7. The CDR3, as DNA: TGCAGCGTTCAATACCGGGACAGGGGCTACGAGCAGTACTTC. Translation gives CSVQYRDRGYEQYF.

Of note for this clone: Other nucleotide sequences in the sample specify the same CDR3. This sequence joins TRBV5-1 and TRBJ2-1; weak D call: TRBD1 (6 bases). In germline, CDR1 is SGHRS, CDR2 YFSETQ. The CDR3 consists of 13 residues. Trimming took off 4 bases at V and 5 bases at J, with 10 bases between the two ends. Here the CDR3 DNA reads TGCGCCAGCAGCCAAGGACAGAACAATGAGCAGTTCTTC. Its translation is CASSQGQNNEQFF.

The table lists this clone with a few counts. This rearrangement joins TRBV4-3 to TRBJ2-4; 10 bases fit TRBD2. Germline trimming cut 4 bases from V and 3 bases from J; bases unmatched to any gene: 9. CDR3 length: 17 residues. Germline values: CDR1 LGHNA, CDR2 YSLEER. The CDR3 sequence: CASSPLGLADGKNIQYF. DNA of the CDR3: TGCGCCAGCAGCCCCCTCGGACTAGCGGACGGCAAAAACATTCAGTACTTC.

CDR3 nucleotide sequence: TGCGCCAGCAGCCAAGGGTACAGGCCATCCGAGCAGTACTTC. Encoded protein: CASSQGYRPSEQYF. This chain links TRBV4-3 with TRBJ2-7, with D perhaps matching TRBD1 (5 bases). Trimming stripped 1 base from V and 6 bases from J, with 13 bases between. The CDR3 runs 14 residues. CDR1 is LGHNA and CDR2 is YSLEER in the germline V gene.

Only one count was recorded for this clone. The chain couples TRBV18 to TRBJ2-3, with D perhaps matching TRBD2 (6 bases). V was pared by 0 bases and J by 4 bases, with 8 bases between. Per the germline V gene, CDR1 is KGHSH and CDR2 is LQKENI. The CDR3 loop spans 14 amino acids. DNA of the CDR3: TGTGCCAGCTCACCACCACTAGCTCCAGATACGCAGTATTTT. It specifies CASSPPLAPDTQYF.

In DNA form, the CDR3 reads TGCGCCAGCAGCCAAGGACAGGGAGGTGAAAAACTGTTTTTT. Its translation is CASSQGQGGEKLFF. The V call is TRBV4-1, the J call TRBJ1-4; 7 bases are a match to TRBD1. Germline CDR1 and CDR2: MGHRA and YSYEKL. This CDR3 contains 14 residues. J was trimmed by 7 bases and V by 1 base; bases with no gene match: 3.

The V call is TRBV28, the J call TRBJ2-7; D possibly corresponds to TRBD2 (6 bases). CDR3 size: 13 residues. V was trimmed by 1 base and J by 5 bases, leaving 9 bases between them. Germline-derived CDR1 and CDR2 are MDHEN and SYDVKM. CDR3 in amino acids: CASSLLEGHEQYF. CDR3 sequence (DNA): TGTGCCAGCAGTTTATTGGAGGGCCACGAGCAGTACTTC.